This passage covers 31 T cell receptor beta chains from one sample sequenced in a study of cytomegalovirus exposure and HLA in healthy donors. It was with 60 Vbeta and 13 Jbeta primers that the PCR ran. The protocol was immunoSEQ multiplex PCR, while the TCRdb copy is restricted to in-frame clones and leaves out a portion. The table records 130,000 or so clones, about 85% of them present only once. Specimen: PBMCs. These TCRs come from a woman aged 25 to 39 in good health and CMV-seropositive.

This sequence joins TRBV7-9 and TRBJ1-6; 8 bases fit TRBD1. Germline CDR1 SEHNR, CDR2 FQNEAQ (reference sequence). Trimming removed 4 bases from V and 6 bases from J; junction bases left unmatched: 5. The CDR3 contains 15 residues. The CDR3 DNA reads as TGTGCCAGCAGCTCCTGGACAGGGACTAATTCACCCCTCCACTTT. This translates into CASSSWTGTNSPLHF.

J is TRBJ2-1 and V is TRBV19; 7 nucleotides line up with TRBD2. The CDR3 is made up of 16 amino acids. Trimming took 3 bases from V and 5 from J; bases not matched to a gene: 10. Germline lookup yields CDR1 LNHDA and CDR2 SQIVND (reference sequence). The CDR3 DNA follows: TGTGCCAGTAGTATCTGGGGGACTACAAAGCACAATGAGCAGTTCTTC. Translated: CASSIWGTTKHNEQFF.

V is TRBV7-9 and J is TRBJ2-7; 11 nucleotides align to TRBD1. V was clipped by 4 bases and J by 2 bases; unmatched bases: 13. Germline loops: CDR1 SEHNR, CDR2 FQNEAQ (reference sequence). This CDR3 has 18 amino acids. The CDR3 DNA sequence: TGTGCCAGCAGCTCACCCCACACGGAGGGACAGGGGGCCTACGAGCAGTACTTC. Protein sequence: CASSSPHTEGQGAYEQYF.

This chain links TRBV10-3 with TRBJ2-1; maybe TRBD2 (5 bases). The V gene's germline CDR1 is ENHRY and CDR2 SYGVKD. With 8 bases removed from V and 10 bases from J, the gap between germline ends came to 12 bases. The CDR3 is 11 residues long. CDR3 residues: CAISSPGEQFF. CDR3 bases: TGTGCCATCTCTTCGCCGGGGGAGCAGTTCTTC.

The V call is TRBV18, the J call TRBJ2-1; possible D gene TRBD2, 5 bases. There are 14 residues in the CDR3. Germline V CDR1 and CDR2: KGHSH, LQKENI. The V end lost 3 bases, the J end lost 3 bases, and 9 bases lay between the germline ends. DNA of the CDR3: TGTGCCAGCTCACCCCTAGCAGGCTACAATGAGCAGTTCTTC. Translation gives CASSPLAGYNEQFF.

The chain is built from TRBV28 and TRBJ2-5, with D unclear. The V end lost 3 bases, the J end lost 5 bases, and 4 bases lay between the germline ends. The germline CDR1 and CDR2 sequences are MDHEN and SYDVKM. The CDR3 consists of 11 residues. CDR3 in DNA: TGTGCCAGCAGTTTCCTGGAGACCCAGTACTTC. Amino acids: CASSFLETQYF.

This clone was counted a few times. The V gene is TRBV28, the J gene TRBJ1-1; D is ambiguous. Germline V gives CDR1 MDHEN, CDR2 SYDVKM. V lost 5 bases and J lost 0, with 4 bases in between. This CDR3 has 12 residues. The DNA for the CDR3 is TGTGCCAGCAGTACTGTGAACACTGAAGCTTTCTTT. It is translated as CASSTVNTEAFF.

The J gene is TRBJ2-3, the V gene TRBV7-6, with 7 bases fitting TRBD2. V lost 5 bases to trimming and J lost 2 bases; unmatched junction nucleotides: 7. From germline, CDR1 is SGHVS and CDR2 FNYEAQ. The CDR3 length is 15 residues. The CDR3 DNA sequence: TGTGCCAGCAGCCTACCTAGCGGAATCACAGATACGCAGTATTTT. Protein: CASSLPSGITDTQYF.

J is TRBJ2-1 and V is TRBV27, with 9 bases identical to TRBD2. Germline CDR1 and CDR2: MNHEY and SMNVEV (reference sequence). Unmatched junction bases numbered 11, after V lost 3 bases and J lost 8 bases. This CDR3 region has 16 residues. CDR3 in amino acids: CASSFAGAGGRDEQFF. The CDR3 nucleotides are TGTGCCAGCAGTTTTGCTGGTGCGGGAGGGCGAGATGAGCAGTTCTTC.

The sample holds a few counts of this clone. The chain joins TRBV5-1 to TRBJ1-1, with 8 nucleotides matching TRBD1. Germline values: CDR1 SGHRS, CDR2 YFSETQ. The CDR3 consists of 13 residues. With V trimmed by 6 bases and J by 1 base, 2 bases remained unmatched. CDR3 DNA: TGCGCCAGCACCGGACAGGGGAACACTGAAGCTTTCTTT. Residues: CASTGQGNTEAFF.

This clone was seen a few times. The rearrangement links TRBV9 to TRBJ2-7, with TRBD1 matching over 7 bases. Germline loops: CDR1 SGDLS, CDR2 YYNGEE. Losses at the gene ends were 3 bases for V and 4 bases for J; bases not matched to a gene: 10. This CDR3 region has 15 residues. CDR3 sequence reads: CASSARPGTAYEQYF. For the CDR3, the DNA is TGTGCCAGCAGCGCTCGTCCCGGGACAGCTTACGAGCAGTACTTC.

The chain employs TRBV5-4 and TRBJ1-3; weak D call: TRBD1 (6 bases). V was clipped by 4 bases and J by 8 bases, with 13 bases between them. The CDR3 runs 13 residues. The germline V gene has CDR1 SGHNT and CDR2 YYREEE (reference sequence). In nucleotides, the CDR3 is TGTGCCAGCAGCCAACAGGGCTCGGACACCATATATTTT. As protein: CASSQQGSDTIYF.

The rearrangement joins TRBV5-1 to TRBJ1-4; D gene uncertain. The CDR3 is 14 amino acids. In germline, CDR1 is SGHRS, CDR2 YFSETQ. The V and J ends lost 2 bases and 3 bases respectively, with 8 bases between them. As DNA, the CDR3 is TGCGCCAGCAGCTTCGGGGAACCTAATGAAAAACTGTTTTTT. Its protein is CASSFGEPNEKLFF.

The chain uses TRBV18 and TRBJ1-5; TRBD1 matches 8 bases. V dropped 6 bases and J dropped 4; count of bases not matched to a gene: 5. The germline CDR1 and CDR2 sequences are KGHSH and LQKENI. CDR3 length: 14 amino acids. In DNA, the CDR3 is TGTGCCAGCTCCCCGGACAGGGTGAATCAGCCCCAGCATTTT. This codes for CASSPDRVNQPQHF.

The rearrangement uses TRBV2 and TRBJ2-7; TRBD2 might be the D (6 bases). CDR3 size: 14 residues. Trimming left V 0 bases short and J 3 bases short, with 9 bases between. Germline V lookup: CDR1 SNHLY, CDR2 FYNNEI. As DNA, the CDR3 is TGTGCCAGCAGTGAAGCGCTGGGGGGCTACGAGCAGTACTTC. Its translation: CASSEALGGYEQYF.

CDR3 residues: CASSRQVLAYEQYF. The CDR3 region has the DNA TGTGCCAGCAGCCGACAGGTATTAGCCTACGAGCAGTACTTC. V usage is TRBV6-1 and J usage is TRBJ2-7; the D gene is possibly TRBD1 (6 bases). The germline V gene has CDR1 MNHNS and CDR2 SASEGT. This CDR3 is built from 14 residues. The ends were cut back, 6 bases at V and 2 bases at J, with 14 bases in the middle.

In this sample, this clone is medium-sized. The gene calls are TRBV6-1 and TRBJ1-2; 8 bases agree with TRBD1. Germline V gene lookup returns CDR1 MNHNS and CDR2 SASEGT. The V and J ends lost 3 bases and 2 bases, in that order; junction bases with no gene match: 5. CDR3 length equals 15 residues. CDR3 region: CASSEETGVNYGYTF. The DNA for the CDR3 is TGTGCCAGCAGTGAGGAGACAGGGGTAAACTATGGCTACACCTTC.

This chain joins TRBV18 and TRBJ1-2; weak D call: TRBD1 (6 bases). V lost 3 bases and J lost 6, with 14 bases in between. CDR3 size: 14 residues. Germline V gene data show CDR1 as KGHSH and CDR2 as LQKENI. The CDR3 nucleotides are TGTGCCAGCTCACCGCTTGCAGGGGATCATGGCTACACCTTC. Encoded protein: CASSPLAGDHGYTF.

The chain combines TRBV28 with TRBJ2-1, with 8 positions matching TRBD2. CDR3 length: 14 amino acids. Trimming at V came to 5 bases and at J to 6 bases, leaving 6 bases not matched to a gene. Germline CDR1 reads MDHEN; CDR2 reads SYDVKM. The CDR3 sequence: CASSTPGTSNEQFF. The DNA of the CDR3 is TGTGCCAGCAGTACCCCCGGGACTAGCAATGAGCAGTTCTTC.

The genes are TRBV6-5 and TRBJ2-1; D gene ambiguous. Trimming took off 6 bases at V and 7 bases at J, with 19 bases between the two ends. The CDR3 length is 15 residues. Germline loops: CDR1 MNHEY, CDR2 SVGAGI. The DNA of the CDR3 is TGTGCCAGCAGCCAACACCCTCCCTTTAAAAATGAGCAGTTCTTC. It is translated as CASSQHPPFKNEQFF.

To note about this clone: Sequence at one end of the junction differs from germline and may be a read error. Distinct nucleotide sequences in the sample also encode this CDR3. The gene calls are TRBV30 and TRBJ2-2; 7 bases agree with TRBD1. The CDR3 is 14 residues long. Germline CDR1 GTSNPN, CDR2 SVGIG (reference sequence). The CDR3 DNA sequence: TGTGCCTGGGCAACGGGACAGATCACCGGAGAGCTGTTTTTT. This translates into CAWATGQITGELFF.

V gene TRBV28 combines with J gene TRBJ1-4; D uncertain. Germline V gene data show CDR1 as MDHEN and CDR2 as SYDVKM. V was pared by 5 bases and J by 3 bases, with 16 bases between. There are 16 residues in the CDR3. Here the CDR3 reads CASSDPRGRSNEKLFF. As DNA, the CDR3 is TGTGCCAGCAGTGACCCCCGAGGGCGATCTAATGAAAAACTGTTTTTT.

This chain joins TRBV5-1 and TRBJ1-4; perhaps TRBD1 as D (6 bases). Germline values: CDR1 SGHRS, CDR2 YFSETQ. This CDR3 is 16 amino acids long. V was shortened by 4 bases and J by 8 bases, with 21 bases between the two germline ends. The CDR3 region has the DNA TGCGCCAGCAGCCTTCGACAGGCGGGCAGCAAGGAAAAACTGTTTTTT. This gives the protein CASSLRQAGSKEKLFF.

The chain carries TRBV9 and TRBJ1-2; weak D call: TRBD1 (5 bases). The CDR3 sequence is 13 residues long. Trimming removed 2 bases from V and 8 bases from J, with 13 bases in between. CDR1 SGDLS and CDR2 YYNGEE come from the germline V gene. In nucleotides, the CDR3 is TGTGCCAGCAGCGTCCCGGGGGAAGAGGGCTACACCTTC. This sequence encodes CASSVPGEEGYTF.

This clone was observed a single time. This chain links TRBV10-3 with TRBJ2-3; 13 nucleotides match TRBD2. J gave up 3 bases and V 5 bases, and 2 bases lay outside the gene matches. Per the germline V gene, CDR1 is ENHRY and CDR2 is SYGVKD. The CDR3 extends over 15 amino acids. The CDR3 spells CAISSLAGGTDTQYF. The CDR3 bases are TGTGCCATCAGTTCACTAGCGGGAGGGACAGATACGCAGTATTTT.

In its sample, this clone was seen once. V and J are TRBV2 and TRBJ2-1; D gene ambiguous. The CDR3 has 11 residues. Germline assignment: CDR1 SNHLY and CDR2 FYNNEI. Trimming removed 8 bases at V and 8 bases at J, with 10 bases between. The CDR3 region has the DNA TGTGCCAGCGCGCAAAGCGATGAGCAGTTCTTC. It yields the protein CASAQSDEQFF. Variable domain in full (rest from reference TRBV2 and TRBJ2-1): EPEVTQTPSHQVTQMGQEVILRCVPISNHLYFYWYRQILGQKVEFLVSFYNNEISEKSEIFDDQFSVERPDGSNFTLKIRSTKLEDSAMYFCASAQSDEQFFGPGTRLTVL.

The chain joins TRBV5-4 to TRBJ2-7, with 12 bases identical to TRBD1. Germline CDR1 SGHNT, CDR2 YYREEE (reference sequence). The CDR3 totals 16 residues. V dropped 3 bases and J dropped 6; count of bases not matched to a gene: 10. For the CDR3, the DNA is TGTGCCAGCAGCTCACAAGCGGGGACAGGGGGCCGCGAGCAGTACTTC. Protein product: CASSSQAGTGGREQYF.

With regard to this clone: The germline gene is not matched at one end of the junction; a read error may be the cause. The chain is built from TRBV7-9 and TRBJ1-2, with D hard to call. CDR3 size: 16 residues. CDR1 SEHNR and CDR2 FQNEAQ come from the germline V gene (reference sequence). The CDR3 sequence: CSSSPRLYRESYGYTF. CDR3 bases: TGTTCCAGCAGCCCCCGCCTCTACCGGGAGAGCTATGGCTACACCTTC.

The V call is TRBV5-5, the J call TRBJ2-7; 7 nucleotides match TRBD1. CDR1 is SGHKS, CDR2 YYEKEE, per germline (reference sequence). CDR3 length: 15 amino acids. Trimming at V came to 4 bases and at J to 2 bases, leaving 9 bases not matched to a gene. This CDR3 reads CASSPPPGQTYEQYF. The CDR3, as DNA: TGTGCCAGCAGCCCCCCCCCGGGACAGACCTACGAGCAGTACTTC.

This clone is a singleton in its sample. The chain recombines TRBV9 with TRBJ1-2; possible D gene TRBD1, 6 bases. The CDR3 length is 16 residues. Germline assignment: CDR1 SGDLS and CDR2 YYNGEE. V was clipped by 7 bases and J by 3 bases, with 22 bases between them. The CDR3 DNA is TGTGCCAGCCAAGGGGGAGGGGCCGGCGGGTACTATGGCTACACCTTC. Translation: CASQGGGAGGYYGYTF.

The CDR3 nucleotides are TGTGCCAGCAGCCAACTATTTGGCTACACCTTC. Encoded protein: CASSQLFGYTF. This rearrangement joins TRBV13 to TRBJ1-2; D is ambiguous. Germline V lookup: CDR1 PRHDT, CDR2 FYEKMQ (reference sequence). V lost 5 bases and J 7 bases, leaving 8 bases between the germline ends. The CDR3 sequence is 11 residues long.